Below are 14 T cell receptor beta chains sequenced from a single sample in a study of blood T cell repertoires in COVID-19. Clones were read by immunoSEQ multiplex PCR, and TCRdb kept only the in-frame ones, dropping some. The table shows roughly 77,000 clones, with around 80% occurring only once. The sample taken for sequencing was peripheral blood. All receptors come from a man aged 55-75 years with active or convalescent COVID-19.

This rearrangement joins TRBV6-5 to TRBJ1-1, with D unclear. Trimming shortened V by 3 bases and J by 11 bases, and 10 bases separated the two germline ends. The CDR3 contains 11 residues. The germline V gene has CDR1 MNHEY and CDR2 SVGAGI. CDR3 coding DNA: TGTGCCAGCAGTTATGTCGGGGTGGCTTTCTTT. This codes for CASSYVGVAFF.

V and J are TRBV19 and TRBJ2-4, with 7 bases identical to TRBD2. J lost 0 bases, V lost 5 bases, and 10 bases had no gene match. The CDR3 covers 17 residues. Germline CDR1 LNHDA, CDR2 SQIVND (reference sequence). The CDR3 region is CASSVDGGLVAKNIQYF. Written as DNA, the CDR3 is TGTGCCAGTAGTGTCGACGGGGGGTTGGTAGCCAAAAACATTCAGTACTTC.

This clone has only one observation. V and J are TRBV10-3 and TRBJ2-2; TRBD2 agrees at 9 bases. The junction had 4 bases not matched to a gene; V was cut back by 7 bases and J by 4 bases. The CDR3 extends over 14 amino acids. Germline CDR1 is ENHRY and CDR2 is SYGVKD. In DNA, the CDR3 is TGTGCCATCACTAGCGGGGCTCTCACCGGGGAGCTGTTTTTT. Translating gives CAITSGALTGELFF.

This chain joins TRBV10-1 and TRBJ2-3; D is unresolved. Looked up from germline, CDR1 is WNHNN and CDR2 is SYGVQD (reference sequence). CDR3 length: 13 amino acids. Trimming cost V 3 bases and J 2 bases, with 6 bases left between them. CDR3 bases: TGCGCCAGCAGTGAAGAGGCCACAGATACGCAGTATTTT. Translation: CASSEEATDTQYF.

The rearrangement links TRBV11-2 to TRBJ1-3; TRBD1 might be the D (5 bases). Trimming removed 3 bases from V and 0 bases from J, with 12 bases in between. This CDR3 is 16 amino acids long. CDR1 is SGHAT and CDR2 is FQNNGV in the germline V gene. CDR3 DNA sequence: TGTGCCAGCAGCTTCCAAAGGGGCAACTCTGGAAACACCATATATTTT. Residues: CASSFQRGNSGNTIYF.

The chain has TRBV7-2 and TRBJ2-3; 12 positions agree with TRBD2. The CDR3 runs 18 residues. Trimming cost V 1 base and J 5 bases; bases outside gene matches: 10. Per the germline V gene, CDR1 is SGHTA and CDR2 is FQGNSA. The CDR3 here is CASSLEWASGGAEDTQYF. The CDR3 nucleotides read TGTGCCAGCAGCTTAGAATGGGCTAGCGGGGGGGCGGAAGATACGCAGTATTTT.

The DNA of the CDR3 is TGTGCCAGCTCCCGACAGGGGTTTGACACTGAAGCTTTCTTT. Its translation is CASSRQGFDTEAFF. The chain recombines TRBV18 with TRBJ1-1, with TRBD1 identical over 8 bases. Looked up from germline, CDR1 is KGHSH and CDR2 is LQKENI. The CDR3 loop spans 14 amino acids. The V and J ends lost 6 bases and 3 bases, in that order; junction bases with no gene match: 6. Full variable domain (missing parts from reference TRBV18 and TRBJ1-1): NAGVMQNPRHLVRRRGQEARLRCSPMKGHSHVYWYRQLPEEGLKFMVYLQKENIIDESGMPKERFSAEFPKEGPSILRIQQVVRGDSAAYFCASSRQGFDTEAFFGQGTRLTVV.

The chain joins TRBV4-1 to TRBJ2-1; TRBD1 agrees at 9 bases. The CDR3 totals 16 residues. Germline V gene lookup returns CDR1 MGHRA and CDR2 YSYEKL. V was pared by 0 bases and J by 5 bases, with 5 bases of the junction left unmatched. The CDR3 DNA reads TGCGCCAGCAGCCAAGATCGGACAGGGGAACACAATGAGCAGTTCTTC. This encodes CASSQDRTGEHNEQFF.

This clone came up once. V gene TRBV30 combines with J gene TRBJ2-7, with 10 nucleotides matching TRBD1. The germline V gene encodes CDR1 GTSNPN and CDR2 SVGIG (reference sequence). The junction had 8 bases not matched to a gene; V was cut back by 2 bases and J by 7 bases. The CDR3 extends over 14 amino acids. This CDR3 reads CAWSSGTGVEEQYF. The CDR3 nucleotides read TGTGCCTGGAGTTCCGGGACAGGGGTTGAGGAGCAGTACTTC.

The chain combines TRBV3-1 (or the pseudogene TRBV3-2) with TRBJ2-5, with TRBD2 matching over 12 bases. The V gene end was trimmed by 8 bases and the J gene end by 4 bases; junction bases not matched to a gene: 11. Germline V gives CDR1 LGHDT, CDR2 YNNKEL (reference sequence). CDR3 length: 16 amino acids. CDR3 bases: TGTGCCAGCCAAAGGAATCTAGCGGGGGGGAGAGAGACCCAGTACTTC. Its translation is CASQRNLAGGRETQYF.

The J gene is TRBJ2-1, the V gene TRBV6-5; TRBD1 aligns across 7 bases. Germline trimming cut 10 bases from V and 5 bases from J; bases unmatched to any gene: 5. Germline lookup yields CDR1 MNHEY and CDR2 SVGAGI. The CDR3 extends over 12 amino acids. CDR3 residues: CATFDRDNEQFF. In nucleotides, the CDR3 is TGTGCCACCTTCGACAGGGACAATGAGCAGTTCTTC.

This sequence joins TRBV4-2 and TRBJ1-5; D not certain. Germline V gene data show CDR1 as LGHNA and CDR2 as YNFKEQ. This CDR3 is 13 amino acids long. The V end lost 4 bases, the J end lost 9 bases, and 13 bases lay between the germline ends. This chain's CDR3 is CASSPVRGMPQHF. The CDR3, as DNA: TGTGCCAGCAGCCCAGTGCGGGGTATGCCCCAGCATTTT.

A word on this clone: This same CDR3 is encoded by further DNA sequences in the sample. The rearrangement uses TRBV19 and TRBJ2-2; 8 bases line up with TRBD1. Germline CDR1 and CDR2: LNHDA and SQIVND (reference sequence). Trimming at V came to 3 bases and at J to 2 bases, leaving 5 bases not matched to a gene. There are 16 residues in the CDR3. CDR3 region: CASSILGQGNTGELFF. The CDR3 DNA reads TGTGCCAGTAGTATTCTCGGACAGGGTAACACCGGGGAGCTGTTTTTT.

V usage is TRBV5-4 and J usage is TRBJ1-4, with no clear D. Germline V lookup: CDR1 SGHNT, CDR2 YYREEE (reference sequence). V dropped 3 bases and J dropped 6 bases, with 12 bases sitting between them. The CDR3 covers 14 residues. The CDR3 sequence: CASSYKDGDEKLFF. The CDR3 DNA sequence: TGTGCCAGCAGCTATAAGGACGGGGATGAAAAACTGTTTTTT.